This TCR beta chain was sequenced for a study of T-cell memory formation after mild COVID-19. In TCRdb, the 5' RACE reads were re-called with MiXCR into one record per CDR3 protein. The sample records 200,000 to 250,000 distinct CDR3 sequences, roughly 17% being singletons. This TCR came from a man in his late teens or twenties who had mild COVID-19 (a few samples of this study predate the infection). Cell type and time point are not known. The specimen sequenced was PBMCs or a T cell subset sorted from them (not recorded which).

The CDR3 is CASSLAAGGEQYV. The CDR3 nucleotides read TGTGCCAGCAGCTTAGCGGCAGGGGGCGAGCAGTACGTC. V is TRBV7-9 and J is TRBJ2-7, with 7 bases matching TRBD1. J lost 6 bases, V lost 0 bases, and 2 bases had no gene match. CDR1 and CDR2 from the germline V gene are SEHNR and FQNEAQ (reference sequence). The CDR3 extends over 13 amino acids.